One and the same sample provided the 4 T cell receptor beta chains below, sequenced in a study of graft-versus-host responses after intestinal transplantation. Profiling relied on immunoSEQ multiplex PCR, and the TCRdb table lists in-frame clones only, not all of them. The sample includes approximately 58,000 clones, under 95% of them seen just once. The source material was PBMCs, sampled around 120 days after intestinal transplantation. The receptors stem from a human patient who received an intestinal transplant, so some T cells may come from the graft donor.

The chain has TRBV4-1 and TRBJ2-3, with 14 bases fitting TRBD2. With 4 bases clipped from V and 5 bases from J, the junction kept 14 bases outside the gene matches. The CDR3 contains 19 residues. Germline-derived CDR1 and CDR2 are MGHRA and YSYEKL. The CDR3 spells CASSRGFLGLAGAGDTQYF. CDR3 bases: TGCGCCAGCAGCCGGGGCTTCCTGGGACTAGCGGGGGCCGGAGATACGCAGTATTTT.

This clone has only a few counts. The chain combines TRBV7-9 with TRBJ2-1; the match to TRBD2 covers 9 bases. This CDR3 is built from 17 residues. CDR1 and CDR2 from the germline V gene are SEHNR and FQNEAQ (reference sequence). Trimming cost V 0 bases and J 4 bases; bases outside gene matches: 7. The DNA of the CDR3 is TGTGCCAGCAGCTTAGCCCCCAGCGGGGGGAAATACAATGAGCAGTTCTTC. It translates to CASSLAPSGGKYNEQFF.

The V call is TRBV18, the J call TRBJ2-7; D ambiguous. This CDR3 comprises 15 residues. Germline-derived CDR1 and CDR2 are KGHSH and LQKENI. V lost 0 bases and J lost 0, with 9 bases in between. The CDR3 DNA is TGTGCCAGCTCACCACCGGGTTCCAGCTCCTACGAGCAGTACTTC. Its translation: CASSPPGSSSYEQYF.

The genes are TRBV9 and TRBJ2-1; 8 nucleotides line up with TRBD2. The CDR3 is 15 amino acids. J was trimmed by 7 bases and V by 4 bases; bases with no gene match: 10. Germline V lookup: CDR1 SGDLS, CDR2 YYNGEE. Here the CDR3 DNA reads TGTGCCAGCAGCCCAACGGGAGGGCCCGGGAATGAGCAGTTCTTC. This codes for CASSPTGGPGNEQFF.